The source of this T cell receptor (beta chain) is a study of T cells after yellow fever vaccination. General observations from the study: A large majority of primary-vaccination clones showed up again after the booster (96% CD4, 75% to 90% CD8).

This clonotype was seen a few times. Its specificity is unknown. Via MiXCR, TCRdb re-called the 5' RACE reads, giving one row per CDR3 protein. The sample has 310,000 or so distinct CDR3 sequences; roughly 7% are singletons. CDR3 length: 16 residues. CDR1 and CDR2 (germline): MGHRA, YSYEKL. The germline V and J ends were trimmed by 4 bases and 4 bases, with 14 bases remaining between them. This chain links TRBV4-1 with TRBJ1-6; D call uncertain. The clonotype was recovered from a man younger than 30 who received the YFV17D yellow fever vaccine. This material consisted of PBMCs, taken 35 to 50 days after the first yellow fever vaccination. The CDR3 spells CASSLLHSEYNSPLHF. CDR3 in DNA: TGCGCCAGCAGCCTACTGCACAGCGAATATAATTCACCCCTCCACTTT.